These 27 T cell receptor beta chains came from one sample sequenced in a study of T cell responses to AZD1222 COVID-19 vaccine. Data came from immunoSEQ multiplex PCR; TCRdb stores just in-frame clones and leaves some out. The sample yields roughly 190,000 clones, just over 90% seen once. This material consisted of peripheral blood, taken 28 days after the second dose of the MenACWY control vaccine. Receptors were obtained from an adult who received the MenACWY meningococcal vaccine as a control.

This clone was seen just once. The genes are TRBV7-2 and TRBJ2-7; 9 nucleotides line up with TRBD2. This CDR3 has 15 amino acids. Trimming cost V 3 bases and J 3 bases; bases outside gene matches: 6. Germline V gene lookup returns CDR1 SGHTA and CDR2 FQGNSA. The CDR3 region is CASSLVVTSGYEQYF. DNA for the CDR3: TGTGCCAGCAGCTTGGTGGTGACTAGCGGCTACGAGCAGTACTTC.

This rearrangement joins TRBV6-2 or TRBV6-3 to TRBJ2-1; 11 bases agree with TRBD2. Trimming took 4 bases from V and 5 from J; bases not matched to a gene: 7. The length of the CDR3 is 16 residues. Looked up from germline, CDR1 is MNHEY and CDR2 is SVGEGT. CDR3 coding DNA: TGTGCCAGCAGTTCCTCACTAGCGGGAGAAAACAATGAGCAGTTCTTC. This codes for CASSSSLAGENNEQFF.

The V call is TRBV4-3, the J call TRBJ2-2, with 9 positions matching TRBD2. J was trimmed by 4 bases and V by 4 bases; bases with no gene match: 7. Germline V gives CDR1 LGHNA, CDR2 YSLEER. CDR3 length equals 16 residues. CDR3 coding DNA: TGCGCCAGCAGCCTGGCCGTAGCGGGGGCCACCGGGGAGCTGTTTTTT. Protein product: CASSLAVAGATGELFF.

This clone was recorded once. This CDR3 is CASSLGTSGWYEQYF. The CDR3 bases are TGTGCCAGCTCACTCGGGACTAGCGGATGGTACGAGCAGTACTTC. The chain has TRBV18 and TRBJ2-7, with 11 bases lining up with TRBD2. CDR1 is KGHSH, CDR2 LQKENI, per germline. J gave up 4 bases and V 4 bases, and 6 bases lay outside the gene matches. The CDR3 is 15 residues long. Supplemented by reference TRBV18 and TRBJ2-7, the full variable domain reads NAGVMQNPRHLVRRRGQEARLRCSPMKGHSHVYWYRQLPEEGLKFMVYLQKENIIDESGMPKERFSAEFPKEGPSILRIQQVVRGDSAAYFCASSLGTSGWYEQYFGPGTRLTVT.

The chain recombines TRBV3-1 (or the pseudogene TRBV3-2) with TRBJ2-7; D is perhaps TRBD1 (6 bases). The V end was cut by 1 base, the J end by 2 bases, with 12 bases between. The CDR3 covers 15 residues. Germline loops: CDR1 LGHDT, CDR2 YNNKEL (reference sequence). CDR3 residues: CASSQGFRGPYEQYF. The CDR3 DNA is TGTGCCAGCAGCCAAGGGTTCAGGGGCCCCTACGAGCAGTACTTC.

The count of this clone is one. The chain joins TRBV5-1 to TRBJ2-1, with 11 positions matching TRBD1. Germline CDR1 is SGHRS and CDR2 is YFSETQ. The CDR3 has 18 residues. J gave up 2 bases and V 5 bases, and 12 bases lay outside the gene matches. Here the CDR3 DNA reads TGCGCCAGCAGACCCGGGACAGGGGGGCATAGGGCCTACAATGAGCAGTTCTTC. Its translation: CASRPGTGGHRAYNEQFF.

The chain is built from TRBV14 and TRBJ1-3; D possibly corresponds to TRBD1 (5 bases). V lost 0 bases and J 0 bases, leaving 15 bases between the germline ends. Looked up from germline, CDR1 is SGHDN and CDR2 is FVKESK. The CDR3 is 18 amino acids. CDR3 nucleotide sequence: TGTGCCAGCAGCCAAGAAGTGGGACTCCCACACTCTGGAAACACCATATATTTT. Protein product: CASSQEVGLPHSGNTIYF.

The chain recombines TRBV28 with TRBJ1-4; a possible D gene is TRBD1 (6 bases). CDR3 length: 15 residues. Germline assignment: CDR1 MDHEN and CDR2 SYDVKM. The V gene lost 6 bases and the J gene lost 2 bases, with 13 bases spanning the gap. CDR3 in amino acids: CASRIQGPTNEKLFF. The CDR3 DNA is TGTGCCAGCAGGATACAGGGTCCGACTAATGAAAAACTGTTTTTT.

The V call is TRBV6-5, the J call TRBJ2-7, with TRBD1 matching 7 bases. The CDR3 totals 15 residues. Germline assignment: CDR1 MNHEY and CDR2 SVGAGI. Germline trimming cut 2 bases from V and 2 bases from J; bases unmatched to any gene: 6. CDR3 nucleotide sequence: TGTGCCAGCAGTTACGACCAGACAGGGACCTACGAGCAGTACTTC. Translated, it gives CASSYDQTGTYEQYF.

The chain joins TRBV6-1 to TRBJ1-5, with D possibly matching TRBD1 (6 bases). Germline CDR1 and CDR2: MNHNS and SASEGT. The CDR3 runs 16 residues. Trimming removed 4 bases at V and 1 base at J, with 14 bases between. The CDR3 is CASSAPGDGSNQPQHF. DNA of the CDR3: TGTGCCAGCAGTGCCCCAGGGGATGGGAGCAATCAGCCCCAGCATTTT.

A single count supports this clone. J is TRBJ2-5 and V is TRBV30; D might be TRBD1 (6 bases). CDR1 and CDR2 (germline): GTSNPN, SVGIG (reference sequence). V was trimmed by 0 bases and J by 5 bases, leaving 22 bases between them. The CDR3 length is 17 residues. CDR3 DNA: TGTGCCTGGAGTGTACTTGACGAGGGGGTAAAAGAGGAGACCCAGTACTTC. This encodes CAWSVLDEGVKEETQYF.

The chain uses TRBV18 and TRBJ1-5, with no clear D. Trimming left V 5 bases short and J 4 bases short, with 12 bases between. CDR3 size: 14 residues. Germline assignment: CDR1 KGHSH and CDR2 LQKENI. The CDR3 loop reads CASSIRAGNQPQHF. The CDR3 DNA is TGTGCCAGCTCAATTCGAGCGGGTAATCAGCCCCAGCATTTT.

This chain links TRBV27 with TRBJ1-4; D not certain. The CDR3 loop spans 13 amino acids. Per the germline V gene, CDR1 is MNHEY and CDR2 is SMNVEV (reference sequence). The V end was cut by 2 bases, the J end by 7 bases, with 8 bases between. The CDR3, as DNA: TGTGCCAGCAGTTTAGCAGGTCGTGAAAAACTGTTTTTT. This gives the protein CASSLAGREKLFF.

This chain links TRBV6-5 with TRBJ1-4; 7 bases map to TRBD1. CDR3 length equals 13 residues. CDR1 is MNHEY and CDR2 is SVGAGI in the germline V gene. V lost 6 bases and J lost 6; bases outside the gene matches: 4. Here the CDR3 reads CASRPGGDEKLFF. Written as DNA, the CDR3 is TGTGCCAGCAGACCAGGGGGGGATGAAAAACTGTTTTTT.

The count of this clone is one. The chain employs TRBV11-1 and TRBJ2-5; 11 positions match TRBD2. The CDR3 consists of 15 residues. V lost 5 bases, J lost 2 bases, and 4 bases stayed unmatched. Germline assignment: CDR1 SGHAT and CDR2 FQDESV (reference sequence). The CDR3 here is CASSVSGREQETQYF. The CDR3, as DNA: TGTGCCAGCAGCGTTAGCGGGAGGGAACAAGAGACCCAGTACTTC.

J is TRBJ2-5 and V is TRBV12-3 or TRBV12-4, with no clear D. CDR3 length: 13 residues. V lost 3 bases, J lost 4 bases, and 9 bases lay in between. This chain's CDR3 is CASSFSRAETQYF. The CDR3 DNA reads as TGTGCCAGCAGTTTCTCAAGGGCAGAGACCCAGTACTTC.

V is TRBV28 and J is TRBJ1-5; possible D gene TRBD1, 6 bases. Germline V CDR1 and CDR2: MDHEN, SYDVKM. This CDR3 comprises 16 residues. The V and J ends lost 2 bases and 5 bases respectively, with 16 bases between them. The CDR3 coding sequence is TGTGCCAGCAGTTTACAGGGGCCCTATACCCATCAGCCCCAGCATTTT. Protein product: CASSLQGPYTHQPQHF.

This CDR3 reads CSVEGGGYEQYF. The CDR3 DNA reads TGCAGCGTTGAAGGAGGAGGTTACGAGCAGTACTTC. The rearrangement uses TRBV29-1 and TRBJ2-7; a weak D match, TRBD2 (5 bases). The CDR3 loop spans 12 amino acids. Trimming stripped 1 base from V and 4 bases from J, with 8 bases between. The germline V gene has CDR1 SQVTM and CDR2 ANQGSEA.

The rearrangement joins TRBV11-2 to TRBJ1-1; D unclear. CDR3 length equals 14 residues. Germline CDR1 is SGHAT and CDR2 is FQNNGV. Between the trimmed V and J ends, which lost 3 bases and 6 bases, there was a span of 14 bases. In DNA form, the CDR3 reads TGTGCCAGCAGCTTCGATTCTGATGCCGCTGAAGCTTTCTTT. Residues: CASSFDSDAAEAFF.

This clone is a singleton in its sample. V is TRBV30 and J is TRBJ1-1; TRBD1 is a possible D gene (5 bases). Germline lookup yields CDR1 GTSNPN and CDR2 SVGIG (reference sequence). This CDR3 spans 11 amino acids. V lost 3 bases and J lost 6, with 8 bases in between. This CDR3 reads CAWSLQAEAFF. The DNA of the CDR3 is TGTGCCTGGAGCCTACAGGCTGAAGCTTTCTTT.

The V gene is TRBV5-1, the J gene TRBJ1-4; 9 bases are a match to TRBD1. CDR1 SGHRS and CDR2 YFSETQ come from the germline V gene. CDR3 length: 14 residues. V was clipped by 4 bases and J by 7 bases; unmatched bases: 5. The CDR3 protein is CASSVDRGSEKLFF. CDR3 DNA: TGCGCCAGCAGCGTGGACAGGGGCAGTGAAAAACTGTTTTTT.

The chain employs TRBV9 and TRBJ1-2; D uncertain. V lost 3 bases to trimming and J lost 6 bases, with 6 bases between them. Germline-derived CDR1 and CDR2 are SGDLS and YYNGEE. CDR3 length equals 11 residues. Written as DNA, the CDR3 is TGTGCCAGCAGCGCCCGAGATGGCTACACCTTC. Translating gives CASSARDGYTF.

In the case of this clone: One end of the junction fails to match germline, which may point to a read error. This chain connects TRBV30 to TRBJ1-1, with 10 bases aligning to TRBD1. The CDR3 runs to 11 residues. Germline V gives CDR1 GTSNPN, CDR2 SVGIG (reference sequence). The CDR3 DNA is TGTGCCTGGTTGACAGGGGGCGGCAGGCTCTTT. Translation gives CAWLTGGGRLF. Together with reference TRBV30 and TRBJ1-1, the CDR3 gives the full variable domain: SQTIHQWPATLVQPVGSPLSLECTVEGTSNPNLYWYRQAAGRGLQLLFYSVGIGQISSEVPQNLSASRPQDRQFILSSKKLLLSDSGFYLCAWLTGGGRLFGQGTRLTVV.

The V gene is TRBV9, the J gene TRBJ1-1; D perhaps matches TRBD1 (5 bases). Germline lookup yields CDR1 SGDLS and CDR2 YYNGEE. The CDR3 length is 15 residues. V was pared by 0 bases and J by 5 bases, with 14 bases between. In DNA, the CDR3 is TGTGCCAGCAGCGTAGGTCCGGGGACGGTAACTGAAGCTTTCTTT. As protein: CASSVGPGTVTEAFF.

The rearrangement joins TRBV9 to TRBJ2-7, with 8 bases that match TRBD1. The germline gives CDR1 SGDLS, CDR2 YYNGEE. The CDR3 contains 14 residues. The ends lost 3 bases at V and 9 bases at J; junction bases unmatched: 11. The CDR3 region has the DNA TGTGCCAGCAGCGCAAGGGGACAGGAAAAACTGCAGTACTTC. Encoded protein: CASSARGQEKLQYF.

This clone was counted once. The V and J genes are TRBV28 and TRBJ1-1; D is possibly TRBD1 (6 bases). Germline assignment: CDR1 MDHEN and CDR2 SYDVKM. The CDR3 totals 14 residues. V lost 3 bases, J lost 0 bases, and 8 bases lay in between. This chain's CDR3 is CASSLSGVNTEAFF. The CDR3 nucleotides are TGTGCCAGCAGTTTGTCAGGGGTGAACACTGAAGCTTTCTTT.

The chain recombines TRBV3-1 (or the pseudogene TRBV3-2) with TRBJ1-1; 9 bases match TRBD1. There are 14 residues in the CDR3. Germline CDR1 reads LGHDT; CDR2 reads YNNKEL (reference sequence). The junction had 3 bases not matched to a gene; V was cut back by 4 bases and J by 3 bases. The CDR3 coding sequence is TGTGCCAGCAGCCTTAGGGACAGGGACACTGAAGCTTTCTTT. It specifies CASSLRDRDTEAFF.